The 9 T cell receptor beta chains in this list originate from one sample, sequenced in a study of Graves' ophthalmopathy and Graves' hyperthyroidism. TCR beta CDR3 amplification used RNA transcripts. Second-round multiplex PCR came after first-round RT-PCR with HTBI primers. MiXCR, applied by TCRdb to the multiplex PCR reads, yields one record per CDR3 protein. The sample contains roughly 610,000 distinct CDR3 sequences, about 20% of which appear only once. The sequenced sample consisted of peripheral blood. These receptors came from a woman in her late teens or twenties with stable Graves' hyperthyroidism. Some clones in this sample may be carry-over from other donors' samples.

This clonotype was seen more than once but under ten times. The chain is built from TRBV29-1 and TRBJ1-2; D possibly corresponds to TRBD1 (5 bases). Trimming shortened V by 4 bases and J by 5 bases, and 11 bases separated the two germline ends. Germline V gives CDR1 SQVTM, CDR2 ANQGSEA. The CDR3 has 12 amino acids. DNA of the CDR3: TGCAGCGTTGCTCTGGGGGGTTATGGCTACACCTTC. Its protein is CSVALGGYGYTF.

This clonotype was found a few times. The chain employs TRBV12-3 or TRBV12-4 and TRBJ2-5; possibly TRBD2 for D (6 bases). The CDR3 consists of 15 residues. V shed 5 bases and J shed 3 bases, with 16 bases lying between them. The CDR3 bases are TGTGCCAGCAGTCGCCGGGGAGGATGGGAAGAGACCCAGTACTTC. Translating it yields CASSRRGGWEETQYF.

V is TRBV7-8 and J is TRBJ2-7, with 9 bases fitting TRBD1. Germline lookup yields CDR1 SGHVS and CDR2 FQNEAQ. V trimming: 3 bases; J trimming: 4 bases; junction bases outside the gene matches: 7. This CDR3 has 15 residues. CDR3 sequence reads: CASSFLTGGLYEQYF. CDR3 DNA: TGTGCCAGCAGCTTTTTGACAGGGGGTCTTTACGAGCAGTACTTC.

This clonotype was counted ten times or more. The V and J genes are TRBV2 and TRBJ1-6; 10 nucleotides match TRBD1. CDR3 size: 17 residues. Germline-derived CDR1 and CDR2 are SNHLY and FYNNEI. V was pared by 4 bases and J by 0 bases, with 3 bases of the junction left unmatched. The CDR3 here is CASSGTGGSSYNSPLHF. The CDR3 nucleotides are TGTGCCAGCAGTGGGACAGGGGGGAGCTCCTATAATTCACCCCTCCACTTT.

This clonotype was counted many times. The CDR3: CASSPGRVGLYGYTF. The CDR3 DNA sequence: TGTGCCAGCAGCCCGGGGCGGGTAGGACTCTATGGCTACACCTTC. This chain links TRBV12-3 or TRBV12-4 with TRBJ1-2; a possible D gene is TRBD1 (5 bases). The CDR3 runs to 15 residues. Trimming removed 6 bases from V and 4 bases from J, with 18 bases in between.

The chain carries TRBV6-1 and TRBJ1-1; unclear D gene. There are 13 residues in the CDR3. Germline CDR1 reads MNHNS; CDR2 reads SASEGT. Trimming pared 7 bases from V and 0 bases from J, leaving 9 bases between. CDR3 in amino acids: CASTIALNTEAFF. For the CDR3, the DNA is TGTGCCAGCACTATCGCATTGAACACTGAAGCTTTCTTT.

This clonotype has a handful of counts. This sequence joins TRBV12-3 or TRBV12-4 and TRBJ1-4, with a possible D match to TRBD1 (6 bases). Trimming removed 2 bases at V and 3 bases at J, with 10 bases between. This CDR3 has 15 residues. In DNA, the CDR3 is TGTGCCAGCAGTTTATGGGGACAACCTAATGAAAAACTGTTTTTT. This encodes CASSLWGQPNEKLFF.

Only a few counts were recorded for this clonotype. The V and J genes are TRBV2 and TRBJ1-2; weak D call: TRBD1 (5 bases). The germline CDR1 and CDR2 sequences are SNHLY and FYNNEI. Trimming cost V 6 bases and J 1 base, with 18 bases left between them. The CDR3 length is 16 residues. CDR3 region: CASSAPGRGDNYGYTF. CDR3 nucleotides: TGTGCCAGCAGCGCACCGGGACGGGGGGATAACTATGGCTACACCTTC.

This chain links TRBV9 with TRBJ2-1; D possibly corresponds to TRBD2 (6 bases). CDR3 size: 13 residues. The V end lost 1 base, the J end lost 6 bases, and 8 bases lay between the germline ends. Germline CDR1 SGDLS, CDR2 YYNGEE. CDR3 DNA: TGTGCCAGCAGCGTATGGGACTTCAATGAGCAGTTCTTC. Protein sequence: CASSVWDFNEQFF.